These 15 T cell receptor beta chains share one sample of origin, sequenced in a study of tissue T cells after allogeneic stem cell transplantation. The data were produced by immunoSEQ multiplex PCR, yet TCRdb's version contains in-frame clones alone and is incomplete. Here the sample spans 20,000 to 25,000 clones, roughly three quarters being singletons. The material sequenced was blood. The receptors come from a female BALB/c mouse in good health. Strain MHC haplotype: H2-d.

Concerning this clone: One end of the junction is discordant with germline, which a read error may explain. Mouse gene names apply. The read ends 1 residue shy of where the CDR3 ends; the end is completed using the germline J gene. Different DNA sequences within this sample yield the same CDR3. This sequence joins TRBV19 and TRBJ2-3; TRBD2 agrees at 9 bases. Germline V gene lookup returns CDR1 FNHDT and CDR2 SITEND (reference sequence). The CDR3 totals 15 residues. The CDR3 sequence: CASIPLGGSAETLYF. The part of the CDR3 DNA that was read is TGTGCCAGCATCCCACTGGGGGGTAGTGCGGAAACGCTGTAT.

With respect to this clone: Genes and germline are mouse. The read stops 1 residue short of the end of the CDR3; the missing end is completed from the germline J gene. The chain carries TRBV20 and TRBJ2-5; 7 bases fit TRBD1. Germline-derived CDR1 and CDR2 are GFQATS and STVNSAI. This CDR3 spans 12 amino acids. V trimming: 4 bases; J trimming: 6 bases; junction bases outside the gene matches: 4. The CDR3 bases that were read are TGTGGTGCTACCAGGGGACAGGACACCCAGTAC. It encodes CGATRGQDTQY. The full CDR3 protein is CGATRGQDTQYF.

This clone has more than one count but fewer than ten. Gene names follow the mouse nomenclature. The CDR3 is cut off 1 residue early in the read; its end comes from the germline J gene. The chain links TRBV19 to TRBJ1-4; D ambiguous. CDR3 length: 11 amino acids. Germline-derived CDR1 and CDR2 are FNHDT and SITEND (reference sequence). V gave up 3 bases and J gave up 3 bases, with 0 bases separating them. The sequenced CDR3 bases are TGTGCCAGCAGTACCAACGAAAGATTATTT. It codes for CASSTNERLF. In full, the CDR3 is CASSTNERLFF. Looking up the rest from reference TRBV19 and TRBJ1-4 gives the full variable domain: GGIITQTPKFLIGQEGQKLTLKCQQNFNHDTMYWYRQDSGKGLRLIYYSITENDLQKGDLSEGYDASREKKSSFSLTVTSAQKNEMAVFLCASSTNERLFFGHGTKLSVL.

To note about this clone: Mouse names are used for the genes. The CDR3 end lies 1 residue beyond the end of the read and is filled in from the germline J gene. V is TRBV13-1 and J is TRBJ2-4; no clear D. CDR1 is NSHNY and CDR2 is SYGAGN in the germline V gene. The V and J ends lost 5 bases and 0 bases respectively, with 4 bases between them. The CDR3 is 12 residues long. CDR3 bases read: TGTGCCAGCAGGAGTAGTCAAAACACCTTGTAC. Its protein product is CASRSSQNTLY. The entire CDR3 sequence reads CASRSSQNTLYF.

A word on this clone: Gene names are mouse gene names. Read data end 1 residue before the CDR3 end; the end is taken from the germline J gene. The rearrangement links TRBV29 to TRBJ1-4; TRBD1 matches at 9 bases. The CDR3 is made up of 15 amino acids. The V segment lost 0 bases and the J segment 7 bases; nucleotides outside the gene matches: 3. Germline V gene lookup returns CDR1 MSHET and CDR2 SYDVDS. CDR3 bases read: TGTGCTAGCAGTTTATCCGGGACAGGGCCCGAAAGATTATTT. This translates into CASSLSGTGPERLF. The full CDR3 protein reads CASSLSGTGPERLFF.

A remark on this clone: Gene and germline names: mouse. Read coverage stops 1 residue before the CDR3 terminus; the germline J gene supplies the remainder. The V call is TRBV13-3, the J call TRBJ2-3; D may correspond to TRBD1 or TRBD2 (7 bases each). Germline CDR1 and CDR2: NNHDY and SYVADS. Trimming left V 2 bases short and J 1 base short, with 17 bases between. This CDR3 is 17 amino acids long. The CDR3 reads CASSEGRGARGAETLYF. The CDR3 bases that were read are TGTGCCAGCAGTGAGGGCAGGGGGGCGCGGGGTGCAGAAACGCTGTAT.

This clone appeared once. All gene names here are mouse names. The observed sequence ends 1 residue before the CDR3 terminus, with the missing tail filled in from the germline J gene. The chain has TRBV4 and TRBJ2-1; 9 bases are shared with TRBD2. V was clipped by 6 bases and J by 1 base; unmatched bases: 1. The CDR3 has 14 amino acids. Germline assignment: CDR1 LGHDT and CDR2 YNNKQL (reference sequence). The sequenced CDR3 bases are TGTGCCAGCAGGACTGGGGGCAACTATGCTGAGCAGTTC. It yields the protein CASRTGGNYAEQF. The entire CDR3 protein reads CASRTGGNYAEQFF.

A word on this clone: Gene names and germline refer to mouse. The read halts 1 residue ahead of the CDR3 end, with the missing end drawn from the germline J gene. The V and J genes are TRBV13-3 and TRBJ2-7, with D tentatively TRBD2 (6 bases). Trimming removed 3 bases at V and 4 bases at J, with 8 bases between. The CDR3 length is 12 residues. Germline-derived CDR1 and CDR2 are NNHDY and SYVADS. This chain's CDR3 is CASSVLGYEQYF. CDR3 bases read: TGTGCCAGCAGTGTTCTGGGGTATGAACAGTAC.

This clone turned up a few times. Mouse names are used for the genes. The CDR3 extends 1 residue past the end of the read, so its final part is completed from the germline J gene. The chain employs TRBV13-2 and TRBJ1-4, with 11 bases aligning to TRBD1. The CDR3 is made up of 15 amino acids. Trimming took 3 bases from V and 6 from J; bases not matched to a gene: 4. Germline CDR1 is NNHNN and CDR2 is SYGAGS (reference sequence). The CDR3 bases that were read are TGTGCCAGCGGTGGCCGGGACAGGGGGGACGAAAGATTATTT. As protein: CASGGRDRGDERLF. The entire CDR3 sequence reads CASGGRDRGDERLFF.

Concerning this clone: Gene labels here are mouse ones. The read ends 1 residue early relative to the CDR3; the germline J gene fills the gap. This chain uses TRBV5 with TRBJ2-5, with 12 bases fitting TRBD2. The CDR3 loop spans 15 amino acids. V lost 1 base and J lost 4; bases outside the gene matches: 0. The germline V gene has CDR1 LGHNA and CDR2 YNLKQL (reference sequence). The CDR3 bases that were read are TGTGCCAGCAGCCAAGGGGACTGGGGGGAAGACACCCAGTAC. Protein: CASSQGDWGEDTQY. The entire CDR3 protein reads CASSQGDWGEDTQYF.

Comment on this clone: The genes and germline here are from mouse. Coverage ceases 1 residue before the CDR3 finishes, and the germline J gene fills in the end. This chain uses TRBV13-1 with TRBJ1-4; D gene ambiguous. Deletions cut 0 bases from V and 3 bases from J, with 3 bases between. The CDR3 sequence is 13 residues long. Germline CDR1 reads NSHNY; CDR2 reads SYGAGN. Partial CDR3 DNA: TGTGCCAGCAGTGATGCAGCCAACGAAAGATTATTT. This sequence encodes CASSDAANERLF. The full-length CDR3 reads as CASSDAANERLFF.

This clone was recorded once. The genes and germline here are from mouse. Read sequence stops 1 residue before the CDR3 end, and the germline J gene provides the missing end. This chain links TRBV19 with TRBJ1-5; tentatively, D is TRBD1 (5 bases). The V and J ends lost 3 bases and 2 bases respectively, with 9 bases between them. Looked up from germline, CDR1 is FNHDT and CDR2 is SITEND (reference sequence). CDR3 length: 14 amino acids. The CDR3 spells CASSRGEDNQAPLF. Incomplete CDR3 DNA: TGTGCCAGCAGTAGAGGGGAAGACAACCAGGCTCCGCTT.

To note about this clone: Gene names refer to mouse genes. Read coverage stops 1 residue before the CDR3 terminus; the germline J gene supplies the remainder. This sequence joins TRBV31 and TRBJ1-6; 7 bases are a match to TRBD1. TRBJ1-6 is sorted into the ORF group, with uncertain function. Germline CDR1 is GKSSPN and CDR2 is SITVG. The CDR3 has 14 amino acids. V lost 3 bases and J lost 7; bases outside the gene matches: 6. CDR3 protein: CAWRTGRGNSPLYF. CDR3 bases read: TGTGCCTGGAGGACAGGGAGAGGGAATTCGCCCCTCTAC.

Remarks on this clone: Mouse names are used for the genes. The read halts 1 residue ahead of the CDR3 end, with the missing end drawn from the germline J gene. This chain connects TRBV3 to TRBJ2-1; 9 nucleotides match TRBD1. The ends lost 1 base at V and 7 bases at J; junction bases unmatched: 2. The CDR3 loop spans 14 amino acids. Germline CDR1 is SNHLY and CDR2 is FYNGKV (reference sequence). The CDR3 loop is CASSLDRGLAEQFF. CDR3 bases read: TGTGCCAGCAGCTTAGACAGGGGGCTCGCTGAGCAGTTC.

Comment on this clone: Mouse names are used for the genes. Coverage ceases 1 residue before the CDR3 finishes, and the germline J gene fills in the end. The chain is built from TRBV4 and TRBJ1-4; no definite D call. Germline assignment: CDR1 LGHDT and CDR2 YNNKQL (reference sequence). V was cut by 4 bases and J by 4 bases, with 7 bases left in between. This CDR3 has 13 amino acids. Partial CDR3 DNA: TGTGCCAGCAGCTGGGCAAACAACGAAAGATTATTT. Encoded protein: CASSWANNERLF. The full CDR3 is CASSWANNERLFF.